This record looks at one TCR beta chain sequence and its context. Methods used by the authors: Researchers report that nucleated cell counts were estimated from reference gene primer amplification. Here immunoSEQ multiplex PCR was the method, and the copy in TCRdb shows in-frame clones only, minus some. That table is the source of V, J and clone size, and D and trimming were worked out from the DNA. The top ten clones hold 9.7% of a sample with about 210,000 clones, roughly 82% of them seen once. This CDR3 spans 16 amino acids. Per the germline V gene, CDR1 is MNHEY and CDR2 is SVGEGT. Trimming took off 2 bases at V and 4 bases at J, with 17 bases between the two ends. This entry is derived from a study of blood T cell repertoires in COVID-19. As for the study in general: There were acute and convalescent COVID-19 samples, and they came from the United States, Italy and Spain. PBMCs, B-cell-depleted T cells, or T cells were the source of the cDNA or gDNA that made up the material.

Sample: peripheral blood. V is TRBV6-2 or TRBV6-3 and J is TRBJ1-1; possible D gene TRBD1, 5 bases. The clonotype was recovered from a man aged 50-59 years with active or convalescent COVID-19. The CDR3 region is CASSYRRPGQGTEAFF. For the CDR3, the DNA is TGTGCCAGCAGTTACCGTCGCCCAGGGCAGGGCACTGAAGCTTTCTTT.